Following are 7 T cell receptor beta chains from one sample sequenced in a study of monozygotic twins with inflammatory bowel disease. TCRdb derives one entry per CDR3 protein from the 5' RACE reads, leaving out DNA. The sample includes 160,000 or so distinct CDR3 sequences. Sequences were obtained from blood. These receptor sequences come from a human donor with ulcerative colitis or Crohn's disease, or a healthy co-twin of an affected twin (not recorded which).

The genes are TRBV12-3 or TRBV12-4 and TRBJ1-5; TCRdb reports TRBD1, a call that lacks DNA to check it against. This CDR3 has 17 amino acids. The CDR3 loop is CASSLDQGAGGNQPQHF.

This chain uses TRBV7-9 with TRBJ2-2. The CDR3 is 17 amino acids. CDR1 SEHNR and CDR2 FQNEAQ come from the germline V gene (reference sequence). CDR3 loop: CASSFSLVQIHTGELFF.

The rearrangement joins TRBV20-1 to TRBJ1-6. Germline assignment: CDR1 DFQATT and CDR2 SNEGSKA (reference sequence). This CDR3 spans 13 amino acids. CDR3 sequence reads: CSATRSPNSPLHF.

The CDR3 sequence is CASSLAGTTNTEAFF. This chain uses TRBV5-6 with TRBJ1-1; TCRdb gives TRBD1 as the D gene, but with no DNA this cannot be confirmed. Germline CDR1 reads SGHDT; CDR2 reads YYEEEE. This CDR3 spans 15 amino acids.

V usage is TRBV5-5 and J usage is TRBJ2-3; the D call of TRBD1 rests on TCRdb alone, since no DNA is present to check it. The CDR3 runs to 12 residues. The V gene's germline CDR1 is SGHKS and CDR2 YYEKEE (reference sequence). The CDR3 protein is CASGGAVDTQYF.

The chain uses TRBV5-1 and TRBJ1-1; TCRdb picks TRBD1, but there is no DNA to check that call. Germline V gene lookup returns CDR1 SGHRS and CDR2 YFSETQ. The CDR3 sequence is 13 residues long. CDR3 amino acids: CASMGQGETEAFF.

This chain connects TRBV20-1 to TRBJ1-5. Germline assignment: CDR1 DFQATT and CDR2 SNEGSKA (reference sequence). The CDR3 totals 13 residues. CDR3 protein: CSARSDRWQPQHF.